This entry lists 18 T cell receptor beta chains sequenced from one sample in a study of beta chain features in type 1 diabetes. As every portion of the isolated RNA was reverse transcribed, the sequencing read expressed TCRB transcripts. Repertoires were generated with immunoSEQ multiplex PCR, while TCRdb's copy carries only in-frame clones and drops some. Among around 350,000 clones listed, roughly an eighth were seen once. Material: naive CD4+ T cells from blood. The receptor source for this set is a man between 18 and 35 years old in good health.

The CDR3 loop is CASNPRTGGSGYGYTF. CDR3 nucleotides: TGCGCCAGCAACCCCAGGACAGGGGGCTCGGGCTATGGCTACACCTTC. The rearrangement uses TRBV23-1 and TRBJ1-2; the match to TRBD1 covers 11 bases. TRBV23-1 is filed as an ORF, its function uncertain. The CDR3 consists of 16 residues. The V and J ends lost 7 bases and 4 bases, in that order; junction bases with no gene match: 11.

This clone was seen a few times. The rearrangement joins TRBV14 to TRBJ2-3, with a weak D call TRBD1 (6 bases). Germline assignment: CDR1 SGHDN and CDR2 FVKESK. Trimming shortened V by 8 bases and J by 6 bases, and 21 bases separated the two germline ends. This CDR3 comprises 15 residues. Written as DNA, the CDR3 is TGTGCCAGCGCCTCCAACTGGGGGCCGGGGGATACGCAGTATTTT. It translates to CASASNWGPGDTQYF.

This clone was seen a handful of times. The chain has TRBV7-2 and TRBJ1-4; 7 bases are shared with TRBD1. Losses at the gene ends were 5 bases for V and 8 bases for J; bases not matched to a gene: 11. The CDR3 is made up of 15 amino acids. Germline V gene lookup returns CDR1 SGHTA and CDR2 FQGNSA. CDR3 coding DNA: TGTGCCAGCAGCGCCGCAGGGGGGCTGAGGGAAAAACTGTTTTTT. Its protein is CASSAAGGLREKLFF.

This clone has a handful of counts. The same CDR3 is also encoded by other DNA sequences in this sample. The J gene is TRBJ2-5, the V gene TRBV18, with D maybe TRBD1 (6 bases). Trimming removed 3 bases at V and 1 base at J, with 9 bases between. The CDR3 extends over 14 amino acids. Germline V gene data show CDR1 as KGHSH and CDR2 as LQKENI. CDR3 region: CASSPGQSQETQYF. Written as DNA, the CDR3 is TGTGCCAGCTCACCTGGACAGAGCCAAGAGACCCAGTACTTC.

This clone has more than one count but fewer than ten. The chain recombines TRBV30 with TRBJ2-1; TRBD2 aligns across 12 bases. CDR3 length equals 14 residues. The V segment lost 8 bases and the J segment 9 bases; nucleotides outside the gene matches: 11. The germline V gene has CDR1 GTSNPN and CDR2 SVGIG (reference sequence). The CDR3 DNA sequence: TGTGCCGGTACTAGCGGGGGGTATGGTAGTGAGCAGTTCTTC. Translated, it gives CAGTSGGYGSEQFF.

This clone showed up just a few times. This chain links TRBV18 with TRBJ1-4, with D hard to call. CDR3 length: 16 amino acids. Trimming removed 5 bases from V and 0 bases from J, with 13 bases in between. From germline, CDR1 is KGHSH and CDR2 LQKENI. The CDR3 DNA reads TGTGCCAGCTCAGACACAGCTACCGCAACTAATGAAAAACTGTTTTTT. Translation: CASSDTATATNEKLFF.

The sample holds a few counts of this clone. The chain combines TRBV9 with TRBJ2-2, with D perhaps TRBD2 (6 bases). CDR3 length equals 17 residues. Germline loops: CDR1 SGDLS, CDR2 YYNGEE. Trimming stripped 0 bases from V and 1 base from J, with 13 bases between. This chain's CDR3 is CASSVALASMNTGELFF. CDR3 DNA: TGTGCCAGCAGCGTAGCCCTAGCGTCGATGAACACCGGGGAGCTGTTTTTT.

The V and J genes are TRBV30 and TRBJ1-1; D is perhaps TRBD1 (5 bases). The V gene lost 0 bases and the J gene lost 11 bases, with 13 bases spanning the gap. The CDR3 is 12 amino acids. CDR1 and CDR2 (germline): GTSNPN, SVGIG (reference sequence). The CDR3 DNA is TGTGCCTGGAGTGTTTCCGACAGTAGGGCTTTCTTT. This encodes CAWSVSDSRAFF.

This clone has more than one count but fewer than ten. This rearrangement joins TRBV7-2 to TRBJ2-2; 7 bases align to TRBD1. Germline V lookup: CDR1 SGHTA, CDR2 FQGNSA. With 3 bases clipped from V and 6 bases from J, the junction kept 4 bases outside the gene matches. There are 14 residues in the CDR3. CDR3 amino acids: CASSFTGVSGELFF. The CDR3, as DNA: TGTGCCAGCAGCTTCACAGGGGTTTCCGGGGAGCTGTTTTTT.

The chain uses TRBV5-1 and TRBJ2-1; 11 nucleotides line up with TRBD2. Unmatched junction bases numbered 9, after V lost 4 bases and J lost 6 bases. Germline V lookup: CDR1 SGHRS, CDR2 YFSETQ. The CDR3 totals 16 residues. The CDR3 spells CASSPPGLAAVNEQFF. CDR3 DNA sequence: TGCGCCAGCAGCCCGCCGGGACTAGCGGCTGTCAATGAGCAGTTCTTC.

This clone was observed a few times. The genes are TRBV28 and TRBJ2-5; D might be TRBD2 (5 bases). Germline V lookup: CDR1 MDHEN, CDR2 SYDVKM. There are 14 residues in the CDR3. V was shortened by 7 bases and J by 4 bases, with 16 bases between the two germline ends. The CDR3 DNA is TGTGCCAGCACCCTGAGTCTAGGAGGAGAGACCCAGTACTTC. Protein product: CASTLSLGGETQYF.

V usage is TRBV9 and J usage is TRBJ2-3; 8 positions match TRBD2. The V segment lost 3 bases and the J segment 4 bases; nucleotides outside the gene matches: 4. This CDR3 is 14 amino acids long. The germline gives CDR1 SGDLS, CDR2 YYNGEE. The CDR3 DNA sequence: TGTGCCAGCAGCGCGGGGACTAGTTCAGATACGCAGTATTTT. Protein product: CASSAGTSSDTQYF.

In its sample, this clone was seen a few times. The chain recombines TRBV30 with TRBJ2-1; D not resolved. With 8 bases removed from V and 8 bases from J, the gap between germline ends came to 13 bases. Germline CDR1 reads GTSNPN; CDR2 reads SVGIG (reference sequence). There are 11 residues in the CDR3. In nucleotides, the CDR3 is TGTGCCAAACCTCCCCCGGATGAGCAGTTCTTC. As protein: CAKPPPDEQFF.

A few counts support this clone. As DNA, the CDR3 is TGTGCCAGCAGGAAGAGCTCAGTTGAGGGGGCACCCCTCCACTTT. This encodes CASRKSSVEGAPLHF. The chain carries TRBV11-2 and TRBJ1-6, with D perhaps TRBD1 (6 bases). This CDR3 contains 15 residues. Trimming took off 6 bases at V and 11 bases at J, with 20 bases between the two ends. Per the germline V gene, CDR1 is SGHAT and CDR2 is FQNNGV.

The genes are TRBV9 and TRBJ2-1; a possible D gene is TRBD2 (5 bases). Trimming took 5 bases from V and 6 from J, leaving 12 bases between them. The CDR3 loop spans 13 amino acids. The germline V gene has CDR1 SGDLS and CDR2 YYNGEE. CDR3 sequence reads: CASRAITSNEQFF. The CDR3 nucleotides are TGTGCCAGCAGAGCCATCACTAGCAATGAGCAGTTCTTC. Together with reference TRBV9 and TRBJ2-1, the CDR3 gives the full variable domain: DSGVTQTPKHLITATGQRVTLRCSPRSGDLSVYWYQQSLDQGLQFLIQYYNGEERAKGNILERFSAQQFPDLHSELNLSSLELGDSALYFCASRAITSNEQFFGPGTRLTVL.

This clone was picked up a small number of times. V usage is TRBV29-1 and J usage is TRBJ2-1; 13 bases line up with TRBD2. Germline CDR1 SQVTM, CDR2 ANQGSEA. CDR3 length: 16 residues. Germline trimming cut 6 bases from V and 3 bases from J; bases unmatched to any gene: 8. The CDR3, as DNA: TGCAGCGTCGTTAAGACTAGCGGGAGGTTCTACAATGAGCAGTTCTTC. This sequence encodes CSVVKTSGRFYNEQFF.

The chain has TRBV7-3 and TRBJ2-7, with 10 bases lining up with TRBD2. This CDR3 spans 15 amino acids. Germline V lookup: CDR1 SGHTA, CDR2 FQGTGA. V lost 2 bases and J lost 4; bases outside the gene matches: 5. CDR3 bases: TGTGCCAGCAGCTTAGCTAGCGGGAGACCGTACGAGCAGTACTTC. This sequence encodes CASSLASGRPYEQYF.

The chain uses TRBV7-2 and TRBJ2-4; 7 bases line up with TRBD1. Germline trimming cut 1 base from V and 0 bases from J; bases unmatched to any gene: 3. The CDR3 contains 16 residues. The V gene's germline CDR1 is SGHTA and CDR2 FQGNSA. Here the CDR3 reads CASSLVRGPAKNIQYF. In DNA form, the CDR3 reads TGTGCCAGCAGCTTAGTAAGGGGGCCAGCCAAAAACATTCAGTACTTC.